A selection of T cell receptor beta chains follows, all from one sample in a study of T cell changes during pregnancy in multiple sclerosis. TCRdb keeps only in-frame clones here, not all; method: immunoSEQ multiplex PCR. Of approximately 100,000 clones in the sample, roughly nine tenths are singletons; the top ten hold less than 4%. Sequencing was performed on peripheral blood, taken after pregnancy. All receptors come from a female donor with multiple sclerosis, enrolled in a pregnancy study. Both conserved end residues are part of each CDR3. Some rows mark clone size as missing; the rest say once, few, many or name a class of expanded clone.

CDR3 protein: CASSYGGGTPYNEQFF
clone size: -
V gene: TRBV6-5

CDR3 protein: CASSQSGGLYNEQFF
clone size: -
V gene: TRBV4-1

CDR3 protein: CASSQASSYEQYF
clone size: -
V gene: TRBV23-1

CDR3 protein: CASSGDRENQPQHF
clone size: -
V gene: TRBV6-1

CDR3 protein: CASSSSWGSTDTQYF
clone size: -
V gene: TRBV27

CDR3 protein: CASSVDGTNQPQHF
clone size: -
V gene: TRBV2

CDR3 protein: CASSEARNPEAFF
clone size: -
V gene: TRBV5-4

CDR3 protein: CASSVDRGSTIYF
clone size: -
V gene: TRBV9

CDR3 protein: CATSIQTTGEQFF
clone size: -
V gene: TRBV15

CDR3 protein: CAWSGQMNTEAFF
clone size: few
V gene: TRBV30

CDR3 protein: CASRRLRGNTEAFF
clone size: -
V gene: TRBV11-2